A single sample is the source of the 20 T cell receptor beta chains below, sequenced in a study of shared clonotypes between healthy human individuals. Selected positively for CCR7 and CD45RO-negative, naive CD8 cells excluded terminally differentiated effector memory CD45RA+ cells. Profiled with immunoSEQ multiplex PCR; TCRdb holds only in-frame clones, not every one. The sample carries about 680,000 clones, 92% recorded once. The specimen sequenced was naive CD8+ T cells sorted from blood. The receptors here all came from a man aged 25 to 45 in good health.

For the CDR3, the DNA is TGTGCCAGCAGCAACGCGGCAGGGGATCAGCCCCAGCATTTT. Translating it yields CASSNAAGDQPQHF. The J gene is TRBJ1-5, the V gene TRBV7-9; tentative D call: TRBD1 (6 bases). Between the trimmed V and J ends, which lost 5 bases and 5 bases, there was a span of 13 bases. Germline loops: CDR1 SEHNR, CDR2 FQNEAQ (reference sequence). The length of the CDR3 is 14 residues. Based on the CDR3 plus reference TRBV7-9 and TRBJ1-5, the full variable domain is DTGVSQNPRHKITKRGQNVTFRCDPISEHNRLYWYRQTLGQGPEFLTYFQNEAQLEKSRLLSDRFSAERPKGSFSTLEIQRTEQGDSAMYLCASSNAAGDQPQHFGDGTRLSIL.

This chain uses TRBV15 with TRBJ2-5; tentative D call: TRBD1 (6 bases). The CDR3 has 14 amino acids. Germline lookup yields CDR1 LNHNV and CDR2 YYDKDF (reference sequence). Trimming removed 4 bases from V and 1 base from J, with 10 bases in between. For the CDR3, the DNA is TGTGCCACCAGCACCAGACAGGTCCAAGAGACCCAGTACTTC. It translates to CATSTRQVQETQYF.

This clone was observed a single time. This chain joins TRBV5-6 and TRBJ1-2; D remains ambiguous. This CDR3 comprises 13 residues. Germline-derived CDR1 and CDR2 are SGHDT and YYEEEE. V gave up 6 bases and J gave up 4 bases, with 13 bases separating them. The CDR3 DNA sequence: TGTGCCAGCATTGGAAGGAGAACCTATGGCTACACCTTC. Translating gives CASIGRRTYGYTF. The full variable domain, with the rest looked up from reference TRBV5-6 and TRBJ1-2, is DAGVTQSPTHLIKTRGQQVTLRCSPKSGHDTVSWYQQALGQGPQFIFQYYEEEERQRGNFPDRFSGHQFPNYSSELNVNALLLGDSALYLCASIGRRTYGYTFGSGTRLTVV.

The gene calls are TRBV5-4 and TRBJ2-3; D not certain. V lost 1 base and J lost 8, with 14 bases in between. Germline CDR1 SGHNT, CDR2 YYREEE (reference sequence). This CDR3 spans 14 amino acids. CDR3 nucleotide sequence: TGTGCCAGCAGCTTGTCTGAGGAGCATGGTACGCAGTATTTT. Protein product: CASSLSEEHGTQYF.

V and J are TRBV5-1 and TRBJ2-1, with 8 bases identical to TRBD2. The V segment lost 0 bases and the J segment 7 bases; nucleotides outside the gene matches: 6. This CDR3 is 15 amino acids long. Germline loops: CDR1 SGHRS, CDR2 YFSETQ. The CDR3 loop is CASSLAVAGRNEQFF. The CDR3, as DNA: TGCGCCAGCAGCTTGGCAGTAGCGGGAAGAAATGAGCAGTTCTTC.

The chain employs TRBV2 and TRBJ1-1, with 7 bases matching TRBD1. Germline lookup yields CDR1 SNHLY and CDR2 FYNNEI. With 9 bases clipped from V and 4 bases from J, the junction kept 8 bases outside the gene matches. There are 13 residues in the CDR3. The CDR3 nucleotides are TGTGCCAGTCACAGGGGACAGACCACTGAAGCTTTCTTT. It specifies CASHRGQTTEAFF.

V usage is TRBV4-1 and J usage is TRBJ2-1; no firm D call. This CDR3 has 15 amino acids. The V and J ends lost 1 base and 8 bases respectively, with 15 bases between them. Germline V gives CDR1 MGHRA, CDR2 YSYEKL. In DNA, the CDR3 is TGCGCCAGCAGCCAAGTCGTAGGTCCGGTCGATGAGCAGTTCTTC. As protein: CASSQVVGPVDEQFF.

The chain combines TRBV4-3 with TRBJ2-6; D may correspond to TRBD1 or TRBD2 (6 bases each). The germline V and J ends were trimmed by 0 bases and 3 bases, with 18 bases remaining between them. Germline V gene data show CDR1 as LGHNA and CDR2 as YSLEER. This CDR3 spans 19 amino acids. The DNA of the CDR3 is TGCGCCAGCAGCCAAGAAGGCGCCGGGGGCGGTTTTGGGGCCAACGTCCTGACTTTC. Residues: CASSQEGAGGGFGANVLTF.

In DNA form, the CDR3 reads TGTGCCAGCAGACAGGGGGAAAACTATGGCTACACCTTC. Translating it yields CASRQGENYGYTF. J is TRBJ1-2 and V is TRBV27; 8 positions match TRBD1. V was clipped by 6 bases and J by 2 bases; unmatched bases: 2. The length of the CDR3 is 13 residues. CDR1 is MNHEY and CDR2 is SMNVEV in the germline V gene (reference sequence).

This rearrangement joins TRBV2 to TRBJ2-7; a weak D match, TRBD1 (5 bases). V lost 3 bases, J lost 2 bases, and 8 bases lay in between. Germline values: CDR1 SNHLY, CDR2 FYNNEI. The CDR3 loop spans 13 amino acids. Here the CDR3 DNA reads TGTGCCAGCAGTGACCGACAGACCTACGAGCAGTACTTC. Translating gives CASSDRQTYEQYF.

The gene calls are TRBV7-8 and TRBJ2-2, with 9 bases identical to TRBD2. Germline CDR1 SGHVS, CDR2 FQNEAQ. The CDR3 consists of 16 residues. V lost 1 base to trimming and J lost 5 bases; unmatched junction nucleotides: 5. The CDR3 DNA follows: TGTGCCAGCAGCTTAGTTCTAGCGGGAAATACCGGGGAGCTGTTTTTT. This encodes CASSLVLAGNTGELFF.

This rearrangement joins TRBV5-6 to TRBJ2-1; D is perhaps TRBD1 or TRBD2 (7 bases each). Germline lookup yields CDR1 SGHDT and CDR2 YYEEEE. The V gene lost 6 bases and the J gene lost 4 bases, with 26 bases spanning the gap. The CDR3 runs to 18 residues. CDR3 residues: CASMLTGLAGLTYNEQFF. In nucleotides, the CDR3 is TGTGCCAGCATGCTGACAGGGTTGGCGGGACTAACTTACAATGAGCAGTTCTTC. The variable domain in full, with the rest retrieved from reference TRBV5-6 and TRBJ2-1, is DAGVTQSPTHLIKTRGQQVTLRCSPKSGHDTVSWYQQALGQGPQFIFQYYEEEERQRGNFPDRFSGHQFPNYSSELNVNALLLGDSALYLCASMLTGLAGLTYNEQFFGPGTRLTVL.

The chain carries TRBV11-2 and TRBJ2-1, with 10 nucleotides matching TRBD2. Trimming at V came to 0 bases and at J to 0 bases, leaving 2 bases not matched to a gene. Germline-derived CDR1 and CDR2 are SGHAT and FQNNGV. The CDR3 consists of 17 residues. The CDR3 DNA follows: TGTGCCAGCAGCTTAGAGGGACTAGCGCCCTCCTACAATGAGCAGTTCTTC. Protein: CASSLEGLAPSYNEQFF.

This clone showed up just a few times. The rearrangement links TRBV4-2 to TRBJ2-7, with TRBD2 matching over 7 bases. The CDR3 runs 14 residues. Germline V lookup: CDR1 LGHNA, CDR2 YNFKEQ. V was pared by 3 bases and J by 5 bases, with 7 bases of the junction left unmatched. CDR3 DNA: TGTGCCAGCAGCCAGTCGGGAGGCCTGAACGAGCAGTACTTC. Translating it yields CASSQSGGLNEQYF.

The chain combines TRBV9 with TRBJ2-3; D possibly corresponds to TRBD2 (6 bases). The length of the CDR3 is 14 residues. Trimming removed 0 bases at V and 7 bases at J, with 12 bases between. CDR1 is SGDLS and CDR2 is YYNGEE in the germline V gene. The CDR3: CASSVEGLQNTQYF. CDR3 DNA: TGTGCCAGCAGCGTAGAGGGACTGCAGAATACGCAGTATTTT.

The chain couples TRBV19 to TRBJ1-1; D not resolved. The V and J ends lost 3 bases and 4 bases respectively, with 9 bases between them. Germline CDR1 and CDR2: LNHDA and SQIVND (reference sequence). This CDR3 region has 13 residues. This chain's CDR3 is CASSMVLFTEAFF. In DNA form, the CDR3 reads TGTGCCAGTAGTATGGTCCTTTTCACTGAAGCTTTCTTT.

This clone showed up just once. The genes are TRBV27 and TRBJ2-7; 9 bases line up with TRBD1. The germline V gene encodes CDR1 MNHEY and CDR2 SMNVEV (reference sequence). The trim removed 5 bases at V and 4 bases at J, leaving 9 bases unmatched. This CDR3 spans 15 amino acids. CDR3 DNA sequence: TGTGCCAGCAGTATCAAACAGGGGGCATGGTACGAGCAGTACTTC. Encoded protein: CASSIKQGAWYEQYF.

For the CDR3, the DNA is TGTGCCTGGTTACCGACTATCCTTCCCTCCGTAGATACGCAGTATTTT. It codes for CAWLPTILPSVDTQYF. The chain uses TRBV30 and TRBJ2-3; D possibly corresponds to TRBD2 (5 bases). CDR3 length: 16 amino acids. Germline CDR1 GTSNPN, CDR2 SVGIG (reference sequence). Trimming stripped 5 bases from V and 5 bases from J, with 23 bases between.

In its sample, this clone was seen a few times. This sample also contains other DNA sequences that code for the same CDR3. This rearrangement joins TRBV29-1 to TRBJ2-7; 8 bases align to TRBD1. V lost 6 bases, J lost 1 base, and 5 bases stayed unmatched. Germline V gives CDR1 SQVTM, CDR2 ANQGSEA. This CDR3 is built from 13 residues. This CDR3 reads CSVRTGLSYEQYF. The CDR3 DNA reads as TGCAGCGTGAGGACAGGGTTATCCTACGAGCAGTACTTC.

The chain has TRBV4-1 and TRBJ2-1, with 8 nucleotides matching TRBD2. V lost 4 bases, J lost 0 bases, and 5 bases stayed unmatched. Germline V gene sequence: CDR1 MGHRA, CDR2 YSYEKL. The CDR3 consists of 16 residues. As DNA, the CDR3 is TGCGCCAGCAGCCCACAACTAGCGGCCTCCTACAATGAGCAGTTCTTC. Its protein product is CASSPQLAASYNEQFF.